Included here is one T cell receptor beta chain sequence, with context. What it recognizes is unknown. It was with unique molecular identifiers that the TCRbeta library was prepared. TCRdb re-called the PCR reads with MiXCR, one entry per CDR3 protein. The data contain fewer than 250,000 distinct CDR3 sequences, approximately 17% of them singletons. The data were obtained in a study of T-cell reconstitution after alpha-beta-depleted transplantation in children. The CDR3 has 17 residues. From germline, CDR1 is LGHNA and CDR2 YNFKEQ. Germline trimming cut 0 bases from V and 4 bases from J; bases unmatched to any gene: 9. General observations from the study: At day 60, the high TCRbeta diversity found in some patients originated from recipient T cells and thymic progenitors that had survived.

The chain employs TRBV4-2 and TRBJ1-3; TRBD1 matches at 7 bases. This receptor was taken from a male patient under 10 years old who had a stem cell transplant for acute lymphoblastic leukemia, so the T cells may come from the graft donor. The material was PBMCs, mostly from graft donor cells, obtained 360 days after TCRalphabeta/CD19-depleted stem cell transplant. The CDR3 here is CASSQDAQTGNGNTIYF. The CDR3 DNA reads TGTGCCAGCAGCCAAGACGCCCAGACAGGGAACGGAAACACCATATATTTT.